A single sample is the source of the 6 T cell receptor beta chains below, sequenced in a study of blood T cell repertoires in COVID-19. The data were produced by immunoSEQ multiplex PCR, yet TCRdb's version contains in-frame clones alone and is incomplete. The sample has 170,000 or so clones, 85% to 95% seen once. Source material: peripheral blood. These receptors originate from a man aged 45 to 65 with acute or convalescent COVID-19.

This clone appeared a single time. The rearrangement joins TRBV7-9 to TRBJ1-4; 8 bases match TRBD1. This CDR3 is built from 15 residues. Germline V CDR1 and CDR2: SEHNR, FQNEAQ (reference sequence). With 5 bases clipped from V and 8 bases from J, the junction kept 10 bases outside the gene matches. CDR3 nucleotide sequence: TGTGCCAGCAGCAACCAGACAGGGGCGAACGAAAAACTGTTTTTT. Translated: CASSNQTGANEKLFF.

V usage is TRBV7-2 and J usage is TRBJ1-6, with 9 bases lining up with TRBD1. The CDR3 length is 14 residues. J lost 8 bases, V lost 6 bases, and 5 bases had no gene match. The germline CDR1 and CDR2 sequences are SGHTA and FQGNSA. The CDR3 loop reads CASRPGQGYSPLHF. Here the CDR3 DNA reads TGTGCCAGCAGACCGGGACAGGGTTATTCACCCCTCCACTTT.

The rearrangement joins TRBV19 to TRBJ1-5; 7 positions agree with TRBD1. Per the germline V gene, CDR1 is LNHDA and CDR2 is SQIVND (reference sequence). V lost 7 bases to trimming and J lost 5 bases; unmatched junction nucleotides: 8. CDR3 length: 14 residues. The CDR3 sequence is CASTPWDSYQPQHF. The CDR3 DNA sequence: TGTGCCAGTACCCCATGGGACAGTTATCAGCCCCAGCATTTT.

The genes are TRBV6-4 and TRBJ1-1, with 8 positions matching TRBD1. V lost 5 bases and J lost 5; bases outside the gene matches: 4. CDR1 MRHNA and CDR2 SNTAGT come from the germline V gene. CDR3 length: 13 residues. CDR3 DNA sequence: TGTGCCAGCAGTCGACAGGGGAGTACTGAAGCTTTCTTT. It is translated as CASSRQGSTEAFF.

On this clone itself: The same CDR3 also results from other DNA sequences found in this sample. The chain couples TRBV15 to TRBJ2-5, with D tentatively TRBD1 (6 bases). The V gene lost 3 bases and the J gene lost 2 bases, with 10 bases spanning the gap. CDR3 length equals 14 residues. Looked up from germline, CDR1 is LNHNV and CDR2 is YYDKDF (reference sequence). CDR3 loop: CATSRDRGQETQYF. CDR3 in DNA: TGTGCCACCAGCAGGGACAGAGGACAAGAGACCCAGTACTTC.

The chain is built from TRBV2 and TRBJ1-2, with TRBD1 as a possible D gene (5 bases). The CDR3 is made up of 15 amino acids. From germline, CDR1 is SNHLY and CDR2 FYNNEI. Between the trimmed V and J ends, which lost 1 base and 5 bases, there was a span of 14 bases. The CDR3 bases are TGTGCCAGCAGTGAAGGGGTAGGTGGGACTTATGGCTACACCTTC. It translates to CASSEGVGGTYGYTF. The full variable domain, completed using reference TRBV2 and TRBJ1-2, is EPEVTQTPSHQVTQMGQEVILRCVPISNHLYFYWYRQILGQKVEFLVSFYNNEISEKSEIFDDQFSVERPDGSNFTLKIRSTKLEDSAMYFCASSEGVGGTYGYTFGSGTRLTVV.